This T cell receptor (beta chain) was sequenced for a study of T cell responses to AZD1222 COVID-19 vaccine. Overall study results and limits: Breadth and depth of Spike-specific TCRs rose after two AZD1222 doses.

The table came from immunoSEQ multiplex PCR; TCRdb's copy has only in-frame clones and leaves some out. This table has some 49,000 clones, roughly 90% appearing once. Germline assignment: CDR1 SGHTA and CDR2 FQGTGA. CDR3 length: 14 amino acids. V lost 5 bases and J 0 bases, leaving 11 bases between the germline ends. Details on this clone: Its antigen is as yet unknown.

This clonotype was obtained from an adult who received the AZD1222 COVID-19 vaccine. The chain uses TRBV7-3 and TRBJ2-7; the D gene is possibly TRBD2 (5 bases). This specimen consisted of peripheral blood, obtained 28 days after the second AZD1222 dose. The CDR3 region is CASSPSAVSYEQYF. In DNA, the CDR3 is TGTGCCAGCAGCCCCTCAGCGGTCTCCTACGAGCAGTACTTC. The full variable domain, in which reference TRBV7-3 and TRBJ2-7 provide the parts outside the CDR3, is GAGVSQTPSNKVTEKGKYVELRCDPISGHTALYWYRQSLGQGPEFLIYFQGTGAADDSGLPNDRFFAVRPEGSVSTLKIQRTERGDSAVYLCASSPSAVSYEQYFGPGTRLTVT.